The 4 T cell receptor beta chains listed next were all sequenced from one sample in a study of beta chain features in type 1 diabetes. Study findings and constraints: Shortening that was moderate but significant affected the TCRB CDR3s of Type 1 diabetes patients in all four CD4+ subsets.

Their target antigens are unknown. The entirety of the isolated RNA underwent reverse transcription, so expressed TCRB transcripts were sequenced. The data were produced by immunoSEQ multiplex PCR, yet TCRdb's version contains in-frame clones alone and is incomplete. Here the sample spans roughly 260,000 clones, approximately 10% being singletons. Material for sequencing was naive CD4+ T cells from blood. Receptors were obtained from a man aged 25 to 40 with type 1 diabetes.

A few counts support this clone. The chain is built from TRBV6-1 and TRBJ2-6; D remains ambiguous. Trimming removed 5 bases from V and 1 base from J, with 6 bases in between. The germline V gene has CDR1 MNHNS and CDR2 SASEGT. The CDR3 spans 14 residues. CDR3 sequence (DNA): TGTGCCAGCAGTCGAGGATCTGGGGCCAACGTCCTGACTTTC. This encodes CASSRGSGANVLTF.

This clone was seen more than once but under ten times. The CDR3 DNA sequence: TGCGCCAGCAGCAAACGGACAGGGGAGAGCCAGCCCCAGCATTTT. Protein product: CASSKRTGESQPQHF. The chain carries TRBV4-1 and TRBJ1-5, with 9 bases that match TRBD1. CDR3 length: 15 amino acids. The germline V gene encodes CDR1 MGHRA and CDR2 YSYEKL. V shed 5 bases and J 7 bases; nucleotides not matched to a gene: 9.

The chain is built from TRBV4-3 and TRBJ2-3; 7 bases agree with TRBD2. The CDR3 consists of 16 residues. The ends lost 1 base at V and 4 bases at J; junction bases unmatched: 8. In germline, CDR1 is LGHNA, CDR2 YSLEER. CDR3 nucleotide sequence: TGCGCCAGCAGCCAAGCCGGGGGGTCGTTCGCAGATACGCAGTATTTT. Protein sequence: CASSQAGGSFADTQYF.

The CDR3 nucleotides are TGCGCCAGCAGCCCCAGCGGGGCGTTCCCCAATGAGCAGTTCTTC. Translated, it gives CASSPSGAFPNEQFF. V gene TRBV5-1 combines with J gene TRBJ2-1, with TRBD2 matching over 7 bases. V lost 4 bases to trimming and J lost 6 bases; unmatched junction nucleotides: 10. CDR1 SGHRS and CDR2 YFSETQ come from the germline V gene. The CDR3 runs 15 residues. The full variable domain, completed using reference TRBV5-1 and TRBJ2-1, is KAGVTQTPRYLIKTRGQQVTLSCSPISGHRSVSWYQQTPGQGLQFLFEYFSETQRNKGNFPGRFSGRQFSNSRSEMNVSTLELGDSALYLCASSPSGAFPNEQFFGPGTRLTVL.